Below, 8 T cell receptor beta chains from the same sample are listed, as sequenced in a study of cytomegalovirus exposure and HLA in healthy donors. The PCR made use of 60 Vbeta and 13 Jbeta primers. Some clones are missing from TCRdb's copy, which holds only in-frame ones; the method was immunoSEQ multiplex PCR. This table has 150,000 to 200,000 clones, over 60% appearing once. What was sequenced was PBMCs. These receptors all come from a girl aged 5-17 years in good health and CMV-seronegative.

The CDR3 is CATSPGDFSNQPQHF. The DNA of the CDR3 is TGTGCCACCAGCCCGGGGGACTTTAGCAATCAGCCCCAGCATTTT. The genes are TRBV15 and TRBJ1-5; maybe TRBD1 (5 bases). This CDR3 is built from 15 residues. The germline CDR1 and CDR2 sequences are LNHNV and YYDKDF (reference sequence). Trimming pared 5 bases from V and 0 bases from J, leaving 11 bases between.

This clone was seen a few times. J is TRBJ2-1 and V is TRBV5-3, with a tentative D call TRBD2 (6 bases). TRBV5-3 has ORF status, its function being uncertain. CDR3 size: 16 residues. V was trimmed by 4 bases and J by 7 bases, leaving 21 bases between them. CDR3 loop: CARSVLGGWDMNEQFF. CDR3 DNA: TGTGCCAGAAGCGTCCTCGGGGGTTGGGATATGAATGAGCAGTTCTTC.

The chain is built from TRBV2 and TRBJ2-2; D might be TRBD2 (6 bases). CDR1 and CDR2 (germline): SNHLY, FYNNEI. V dropped 3 bases and J dropped 1 base, with 9 bases sitting between them. The CDR3 sequence is 15 residues long. CDR3 protein: CASSEAGLNTGELFF. The CDR3 DNA reads TGTGCCAGCAGTGAGGCGGGGTTGAACACCGGGGAGCTGTTTTTT.

V and J are TRBV7-9 and TRBJ2-3; 7 bases match TRBD2. Germline trimming cut 5 bases from V and 0 bases from J; bases unmatched to any gene: 8. The germline V gene has CDR1 SEHNR and CDR2 FQNEAQ (reference sequence). The CDR3 is 16 residues long. The CDR3 loop reads CASSRRLAQSTDTQYF. CDR3 sequence (DNA): TGTGCCAGCAGCAGACGACTAGCCCAAAGCACAGATACGCAGTATTTT.

This clone was detected only a few times. The CDR3 protein is CASSLGTGHTGELFF. The CDR3, as DNA: TGCGCCAGCAGCCTCGGGACAGGGCACACCGGGGAGCTGTTTTTT. This chain links TRBV5-1 with TRBJ2-2; 9 bases agree with TRBD1. The CDR3 has 15 amino acids. The V and J ends lost 4 bases and 3 bases, in that order; junction bases with no gene match: 4. Germline V CDR1 and CDR2: SGHRS, YFSETQ.

This clone came up a few times. V and J are TRBV6-6 and TRBJ2-7; 9 nucleotides agree with TRBD1. V lost 7 bases and J lost 4; bases outside the gene matches: 8. The germline gives CDR1 MNHNY, CDR2 SVGAGI (reference sequence). This CDR3 has 14 amino acids. CDR3 protein: CASTPGQGFYEQYF. The CDR3 DNA follows: TGTGCCAGCACGCCGGGACAGGGTTTTTACGAGCAGTACTTC.

This rearrangement joins TRBV12-5 to TRBJ1-5, with TRBD1 as a possible D gene (6 bases). The germline V and J ends were trimmed by 3 bases and 0 bases, with 18 bases remaining between them. Germline loops: CDR1 LGHNT, CDR2 FRNRAP. The CDR3 sequence is 18 residues long. The CDR3 DNA is TGTGCTAGTGGTTTTATTGCCGGGACACAGTATAGCAATCAGCCCCAGCATTTT. Encoded protein: CASGFIAGTQYSNQPQHF.

In its sample, this clone was seen a few times. V usage is TRBV9 and J usage is TRBJ2-7, with D tentatively TRBD1 (6 bases). The ends were cut back, 0 bases at V and 2 bases at J, with 12 bases in the middle. This CDR3 comprises 15 residues. CDR1 is SGDLS and CDR2 is YYNGEE in the germline V gene. CDR3 protein: CASSVGWGRTYEQYF. For the CDR3, the DNA is TGTGCCAGCAGCGTAGGGTGGGGGCGAACCTACGAGCAGTACTTC.